Shown below are 8 T cell receptor beta chains from a single sample sequenced in a study of control samples from healthy donors and cancer patients. TCRdb's copy holds only in-frame clones and misses some; the assay was immunoSEQ multiplex PCR. The data show 65,000 to 100,000 clones, with 90% to 95% seen just once and approximately 18% held by the top ten. The material sequenced was blood. The receptors shown here come from a man aged 45-60 years in good health.

V and J are TRBV5-8 and TRBJ1-5; D is uncertain. Trimming stripped 1 base from V and 5 bases from J, with 10 bases between. Germline V gene sequence: CDR1 SGHTS, CDR2 YDEGEE. The CDR3 is 14 amino acids. As DNA, the CDR3 is TGTGCCAGCAGCTTGTTATACGATTATCAGCCCCAGCATTTT. Translation gives CASSLLYDYQPQHF.

The rearrangement joins TRBV2 to TRBJ1-4, with 10 bases aligning to TRBD1. J was trimmed by 8 bases and V by 8 bases; bases with no gene match: 2. This CDR3 is built from 12 residues. Germline CDR1 reads SNHLY; CDR2 reads FYNNEI. CDR3 nucleotide sequence: TGTGCCAGCGGGACAGGGGTAGAAAAACTGTTTTTT. Its translation is CASGTGVEKLFF.

The chain combines TRBV7-2 with TRBJ1-1, with no clear D. Germline values: CDR1 SGHTA, CDR2 FQGNSA. Trimming shortened V by 1 base and J by 5 bases, and 17 bases separated the two germline ends. This CDR3 contains 16 residues. CDR3 DNA: TGTGCCAGCAGCTTAGACACGAGGGTTGTGTGGACTGAAGCTTTCTTT. Its protein is CASSLDTRVVWTEAFF. The whole variable domain, remainder taken from reference TRBV7-2 and TRBJ1-1, is GAGVSQSPSNKVTEKGKDVELRCDPISGHTALYWYRQSLGQGLEFLIYFQGNSAPDKSGLPSDRFSAERTGGSVSTLTIQRTQQEDSAVYLCASSLDTRVVWTEAFFGQGTRLTVV.

This chain links TRBV2 with TRBJ1-2; perhaps TRBD1 as D (5 bases). This CDR3 has 14 amino acids. Germline V gene lookup returns CDR1 SNHLY and CDR2 FYNNEI. The V and J ends lost 6 bases and 5 bases respectively, with 16 bases between them. Written as DNA, the CDR3 is TGTGCCAGCAGGGTGGGACCGGGTAATTATGGCTACACCTTC. It translates to CASRVGPGNYGYTF.

The chain employs TRBV7-2 and TRBJ2-2; possible D gene TRBD2, 5 bases. The V gene's germline CDR1 is SGHTA and CDR2 FQGNSA. Trimming pared 5 bases from V and 5 bases from J, leaving 15 bases between. The CDR3 runs to 15 residues. In nucleotides, the CDR3 is TGTGCCAGCAGCCTGAACACGGGCGGGACCGGGGAGCTGTTTTTT. Translating gives CASSLNTGGTGELFF.

This clone was detected once. The V and J genes are TRBV6-5 and TRBJ1-2; tentative D call: TRBD1 (5 bases). The V gene's germline CDR1 is MNHEY and CDR2 SVGAGI. The CDR3 extends over 13 amino acids. V dropped 6 bases and J dropped 3 bases, with 11 bases sitting between them. CDR3 sequence reads: CASSDPGHYGYTF. In nucleotides, the CDR3 is TGTGCCAGCAGCGATCCAGGGCACTATGGCTACACCTTC.

The chain carries TRBV7-6 and TRBJ1-5, with D possibly TRBD1 on 5 matching bases. In germline, CDR1 is SGHVS, CDR2 FNYEAQ. The CDR3 sequence is 15 residues long. The V gene lost 3 bases and the J gene lost 5 bases, with 14 bases spanning the gap. The CDR3 DNA sequence: TGTGCCAGCAGCTTTTGTCAGGACAAATATCAGCCCCAGCATTTT. Its translation: CASSFCQDKYQPQHF.

The chain couples TRBV11-2 to TRBJ1-1; no clear D gene. Trimming left V 6 bases short and J 3 bases short, with 17 bases between. Germline V CDR1 and CDR2: SGHAT, FQNNGV. The CDR3 loop spans 15 amino acids. CDR3 DNA sequence: TGTGCCAGCAGGCCGCCGCGGGGAAGGGACACTGAAGCTTTCTTT. Translation gives CASRPPRGRDTEAFF.